This T cell receptor (beta chain) was observed in a study of PD-L1 blockade in urothelial cancer. Study-level background: Prior regimens of chemotherapy numbered 0 to 3 per patient.

Time point noted: peripheral blood 6 weeks after treatment start. Method: immunoSEQ multiplex PCR; TCRdb's copy keeps in-frame clones and lacks some. The sample lists some 30,000 clones, 79% seen once, with about 3.7% in the top ten. This receptor was identified in a man between 65 and 79 years old with urothelial cancer. The sequencing used PBMCs, collected around atezolizumab (anti-PD-L1) treatment.

The CDR3 DNA follows: TGTGCTAGTGGTTTGGGACAGACCTACGAGCAGTACTTC. Protein product: CASGLGQTYEQYF. The chain employs TRBV12-5 and TRBJ2-7, with D possibly being TRBD1 (5 bases). CDR1 and CDR2 (germline): LGHNT, FRNRAP. The CDR3 runs to 13 residues. Deletions cut 1 base from V and 2 bases from J, with 6 bases between.